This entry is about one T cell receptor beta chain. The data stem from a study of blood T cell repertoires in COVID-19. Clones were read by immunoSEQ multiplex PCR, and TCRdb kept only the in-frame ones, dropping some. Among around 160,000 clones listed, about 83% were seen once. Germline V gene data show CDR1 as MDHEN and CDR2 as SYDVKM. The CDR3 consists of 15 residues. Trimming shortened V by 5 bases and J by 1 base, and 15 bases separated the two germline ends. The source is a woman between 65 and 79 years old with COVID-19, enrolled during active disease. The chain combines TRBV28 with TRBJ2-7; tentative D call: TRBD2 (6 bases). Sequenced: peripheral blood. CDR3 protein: CASSDGFGGSYEQYF. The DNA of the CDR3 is TGTGCCAGCAGTGACGGTTTTGGGGGGTCCTACGAGCAGTACTTC.